This T cell receptor (beta chain) was identified in a study of blood T cell repertoires in COVID-19. For the study at large: The samples span acute and convalescent COVID-19 from the United States, Italy and Spain. PBMCs, B-cell-depleted T cells, or T cells were the source of the cDNA or gDNA that made up the material.

Exposed enrollees encountered a COVID-19 case at some point within 2 weeks before study entry. In the original workflow: Amplification of reference gene primers provided the estimated nucleated cell counts. Clones were sequenced by immunoSEQ multiplex PCR, and TCRdb holds only the in-frame ones, with some missing. Clone size and the V and J calls come from that table; the DNA yielded D and trimming. The sample yields about 200,000 clones, around 83% seen once. The specimen sequenced was PBMCs or T cells enriched from blood (not recorded which). This clonotype was obtained from a woman under 40 who had been exposed to COVID-19.

In DNA form, the CDR3 reads TGTGCCAGCAGCCGACAGGGTAGGAGGTCAGATACGCAGTATTTT. It encodes CASSRQGRRSDTQYF. This sequence joins TRBV3-1 (or the pseudogene TRBV3-2) and TRBJ2-3, with TRBD1 matching 7 bases. The trim removed 4 bases at V and 4 bases at J, leaving 8 bases unmatched. This CDR3 contains 15 residues. Germline lookup yields CDR1 LGHDT and CDR2 YNNKEL (reference sequence).